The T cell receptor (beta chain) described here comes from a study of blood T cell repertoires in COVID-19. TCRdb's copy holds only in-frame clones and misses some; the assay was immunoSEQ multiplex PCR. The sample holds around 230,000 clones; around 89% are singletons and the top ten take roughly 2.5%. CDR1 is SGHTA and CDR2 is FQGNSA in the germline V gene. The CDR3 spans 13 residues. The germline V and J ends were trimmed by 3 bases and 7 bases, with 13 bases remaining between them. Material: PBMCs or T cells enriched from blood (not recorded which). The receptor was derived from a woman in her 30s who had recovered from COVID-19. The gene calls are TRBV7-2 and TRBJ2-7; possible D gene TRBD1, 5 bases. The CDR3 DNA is TGTGCCAGCAGCTTTACAGGAGCCGGAGAGCAGTACTTC. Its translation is CASSFTGAGEQYF.